The present T cell receptor (beta chain) was sequenced within a study of CXCR3-negative and CXCR3-positive naive CD8 T cells. Comments on this clonotype: Its antigen is unidentified.

Study conclusions and caveats: CXCR3 expression dropped partially after cryopreservation, and most assays relied on fresh PBMCs. In CXCR3-positive naive cells, the TRB CDR3s were more hydrophobic than in CXCR3-negative naive cells. Naive subsets displayed similar surface CD5, and TCR strength was inferred from TRB CDR3 properties. Diversity in memory CD8+ cells fell much lower than the comparably high levels seen in both naive subsets.

The germline gives CDR1 SGHDT, CDR2 YYEEEE. The CDR3 has 15 residues. The libraries of TRB cDNA were prepared using 5' RACE with UMI labels. TCRdb re-analyzed the 5' RACE reads; it lists each CDR3 protein once, without DNA. This table lists 65,000 to 95,000 distinct CDR3 sequences. This sequence originates from a human donor in good health. Some clones in this sample may be carry-over from other donors' samples. The chain recombines TRBV5-6 with TRBJ2-7; no DNA is available, so the TRBD1 call from TCRdb remains unchecked. The sequenced sample consisted of naive CXCR3- CD8+ T cells from blood. The subset denotes: CD45RO-CCR7+CD27+CD95- naive CD8+ T cells lacking CXCR3 (TNR3-). This CDR3 is CASSWTGGGSYEQYF.